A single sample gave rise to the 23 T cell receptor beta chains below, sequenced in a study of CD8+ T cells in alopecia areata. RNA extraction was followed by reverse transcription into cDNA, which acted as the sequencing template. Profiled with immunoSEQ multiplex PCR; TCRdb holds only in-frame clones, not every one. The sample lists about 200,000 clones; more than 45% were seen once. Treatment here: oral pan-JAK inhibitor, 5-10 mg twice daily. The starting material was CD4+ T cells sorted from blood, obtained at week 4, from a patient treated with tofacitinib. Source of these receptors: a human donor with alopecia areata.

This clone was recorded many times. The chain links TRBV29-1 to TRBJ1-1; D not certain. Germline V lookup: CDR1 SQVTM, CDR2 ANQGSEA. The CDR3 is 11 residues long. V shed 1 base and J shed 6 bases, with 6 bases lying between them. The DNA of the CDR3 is TGCAGCGTTGAAGTCGCATCTGAAGCTTTCTTT. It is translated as CSVEVASEAFF.

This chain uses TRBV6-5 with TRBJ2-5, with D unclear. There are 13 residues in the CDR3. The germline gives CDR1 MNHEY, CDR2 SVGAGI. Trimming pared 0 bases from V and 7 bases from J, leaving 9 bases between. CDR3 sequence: CASSYSNLGTQYF. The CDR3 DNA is TGTGCCAGCAGTTACTCGAACCTTGGGACCCAGTACTTC.

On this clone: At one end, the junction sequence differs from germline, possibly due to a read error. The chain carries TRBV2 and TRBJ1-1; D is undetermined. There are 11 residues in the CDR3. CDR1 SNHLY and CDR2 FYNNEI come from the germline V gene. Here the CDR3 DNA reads TGTGCCAGCAGGGAAGCCACTGAAGCTTTCTTT. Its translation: CASREATEAFF.

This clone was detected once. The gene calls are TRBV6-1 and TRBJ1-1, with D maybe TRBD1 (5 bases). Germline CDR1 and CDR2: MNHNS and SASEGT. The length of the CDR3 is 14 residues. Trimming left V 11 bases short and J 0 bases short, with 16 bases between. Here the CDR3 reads CAGRTGALNTEAFF. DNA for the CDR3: TGTGCCGGGAGGACCGGGGCCTTGAACACTGAAGCTTTCTTT.

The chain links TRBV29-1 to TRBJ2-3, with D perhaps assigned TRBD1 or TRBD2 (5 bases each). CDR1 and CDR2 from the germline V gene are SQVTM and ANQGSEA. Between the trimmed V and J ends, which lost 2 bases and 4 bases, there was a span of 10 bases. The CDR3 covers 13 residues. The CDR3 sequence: CSVESGTSDTQYF. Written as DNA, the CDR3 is TGCAGCGTTGAAAGTGGGACCTCAGATACGCAGTATTTT.

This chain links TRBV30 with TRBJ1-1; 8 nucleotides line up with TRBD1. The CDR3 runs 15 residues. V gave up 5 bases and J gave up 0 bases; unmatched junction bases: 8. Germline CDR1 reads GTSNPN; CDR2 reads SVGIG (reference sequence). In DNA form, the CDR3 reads TGTGCCTGGGGGGGGACAGGTACGATGAACACTGAAGCTTTCTTT. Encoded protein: CAWGGTGTMNTEAFF.

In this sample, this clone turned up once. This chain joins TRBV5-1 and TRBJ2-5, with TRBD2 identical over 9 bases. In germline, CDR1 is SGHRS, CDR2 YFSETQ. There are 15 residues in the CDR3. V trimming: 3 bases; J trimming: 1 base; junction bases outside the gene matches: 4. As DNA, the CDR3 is TGCGCCAGCAGCTCGAGCGGGGGGTTCCAAGAGACCCAGTACTTC. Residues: CASSSSGGFQETQYF.

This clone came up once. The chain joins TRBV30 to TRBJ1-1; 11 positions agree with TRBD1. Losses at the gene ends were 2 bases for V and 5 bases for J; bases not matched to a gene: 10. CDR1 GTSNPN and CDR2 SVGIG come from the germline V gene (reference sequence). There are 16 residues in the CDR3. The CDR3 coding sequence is TGTGCCTGGAGTCCCGCCCGGACAGGGGGCAATACTGAAGCTTTCTTT. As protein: CAWSPARTGGNTEAFF.

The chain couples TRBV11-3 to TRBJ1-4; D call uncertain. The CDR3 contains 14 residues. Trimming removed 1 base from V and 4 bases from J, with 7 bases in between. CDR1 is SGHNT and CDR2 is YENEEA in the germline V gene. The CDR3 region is CASSLGDGNEKLFF. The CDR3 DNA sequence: TGTGCCAGCAGCTTAGGGGATGGTAATGAAAAACTGTTTTTT.

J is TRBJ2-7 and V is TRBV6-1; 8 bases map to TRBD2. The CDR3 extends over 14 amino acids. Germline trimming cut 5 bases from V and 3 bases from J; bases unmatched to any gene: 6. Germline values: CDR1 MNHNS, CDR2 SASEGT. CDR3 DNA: TGTGCCAGCAGTACCGGGACTAGTTTCTACGAGCAGTACTTC. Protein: CASSTGTSFYEQYF.

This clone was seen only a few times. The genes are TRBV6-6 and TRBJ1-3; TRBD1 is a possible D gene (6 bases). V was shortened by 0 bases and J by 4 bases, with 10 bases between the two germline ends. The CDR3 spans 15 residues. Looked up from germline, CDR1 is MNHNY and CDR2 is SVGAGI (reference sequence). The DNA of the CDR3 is TGTGCCAGCAGTTACTCGACAGGTTCAGGAAACACCATATATTTT. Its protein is CASSYSTGSGNTIYF.

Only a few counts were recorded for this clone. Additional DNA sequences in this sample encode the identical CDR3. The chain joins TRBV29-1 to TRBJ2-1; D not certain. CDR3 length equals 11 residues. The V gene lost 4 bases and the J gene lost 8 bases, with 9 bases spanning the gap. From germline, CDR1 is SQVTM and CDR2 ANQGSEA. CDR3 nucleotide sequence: TGCAGCGTTGTGTATTTGGATGAGCAGTTCTTC. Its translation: CSVVYLDEQFF.

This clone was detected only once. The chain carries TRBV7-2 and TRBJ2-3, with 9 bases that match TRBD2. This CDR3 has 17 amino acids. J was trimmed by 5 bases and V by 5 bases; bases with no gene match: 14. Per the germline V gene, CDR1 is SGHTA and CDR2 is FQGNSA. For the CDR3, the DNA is TGTGCCAGCAGCCGATCCCCCGCGGGGGGGTCGGGAGATACGCAGTATTTT. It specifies CASSRSPAGGSGDTQYF.

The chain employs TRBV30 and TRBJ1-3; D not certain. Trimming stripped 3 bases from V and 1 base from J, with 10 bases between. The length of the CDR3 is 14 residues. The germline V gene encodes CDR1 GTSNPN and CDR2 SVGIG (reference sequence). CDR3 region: CAWREAVSGNTIYF. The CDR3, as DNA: TGTGCCTGGAGGGAGGCCGTTTCTGGAAACACCATATATTTT.

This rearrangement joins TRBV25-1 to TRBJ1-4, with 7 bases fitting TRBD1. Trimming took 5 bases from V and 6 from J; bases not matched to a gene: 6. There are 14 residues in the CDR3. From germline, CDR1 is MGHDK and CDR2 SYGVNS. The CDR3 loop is CASSTGVAHEKLFF. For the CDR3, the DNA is TGTGCCAGCAGTACAGGGGTGGCCCATGAAAAACTGTTTTTT.

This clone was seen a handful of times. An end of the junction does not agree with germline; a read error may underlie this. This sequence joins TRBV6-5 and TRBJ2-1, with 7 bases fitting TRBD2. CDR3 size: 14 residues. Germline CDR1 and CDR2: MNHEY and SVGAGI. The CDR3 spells CAISESRLGGEQFF. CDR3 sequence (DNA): TGTGCCATCAGTGAGTCGAGGCTGGGAGGGGAGCAGTTCTTC.

The CDR3 spells CASRLAGTDTQYF. DNA for the CDR3: TGTGCCAGCCGACTAGCGGGTACAGATACGCAGTATTTT. This chain joins TRBV6-5 and TRBJ2-3; TRBD2 aligns across 10 bases. The CDR3 loop spans 13 amino acids. CDR1 is MNHEY, CDR2 SVGAGI, per germline. Losses at the gene ends were 8 bases for V and 3 bases for J; bases not matched to a gene: 2.

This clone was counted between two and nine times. The CDR3 sequence: CATSRGSGVETQYF. Here the CDR3 DNA reads TGTGCCACCTCCCGAGGTAGCGGGGTAGAGACCCAGTACTTC. The chain has TRBV10-3 and TRBJ2-5, with TRBD2 matching 8 bases. Trimming at V came to 10 bases and at J to 4 bases, leaving 11 bases not matched to a gene. The germline CDR1 and CDR2 sequences are ENHRY and SYGVKD. This CDR3 spans 14 amino acids.

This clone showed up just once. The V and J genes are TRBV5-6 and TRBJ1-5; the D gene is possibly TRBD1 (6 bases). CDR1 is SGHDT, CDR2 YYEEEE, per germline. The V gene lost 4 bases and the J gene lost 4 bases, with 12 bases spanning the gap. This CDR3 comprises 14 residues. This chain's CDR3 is CASSQGQQNQPQHF. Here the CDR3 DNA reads TGTGCCAGCAGCCAAGGACAGCAAAATCAGCCCCAGCATTTT.

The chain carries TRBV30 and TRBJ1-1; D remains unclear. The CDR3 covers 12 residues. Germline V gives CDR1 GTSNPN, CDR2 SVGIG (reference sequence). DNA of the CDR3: TGTGTCACTTCAAGGAGGGACACTGAAGCTTTCTTT. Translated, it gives CVTSRRDTEAFF.

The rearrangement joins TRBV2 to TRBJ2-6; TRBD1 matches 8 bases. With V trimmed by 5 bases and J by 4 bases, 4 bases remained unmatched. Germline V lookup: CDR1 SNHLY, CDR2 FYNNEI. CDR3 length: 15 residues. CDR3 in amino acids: CASSWQGAGANVLTF. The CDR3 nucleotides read TGTGCCAGCAGTTGGCAGGGGGCCGGGGCCAACGTCCTGACTTTC. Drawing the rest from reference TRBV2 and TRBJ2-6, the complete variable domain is EPEVTQTPSHQVTQMGQEVILRCVPISNHLYFYWYRQILGQKVEFLVSFYNNEISEKSEIFDDQFSVERPDGSNFTLKIRSTKLEDSAMYFCASSWQGAGANVLTFGAGSRLTVL.

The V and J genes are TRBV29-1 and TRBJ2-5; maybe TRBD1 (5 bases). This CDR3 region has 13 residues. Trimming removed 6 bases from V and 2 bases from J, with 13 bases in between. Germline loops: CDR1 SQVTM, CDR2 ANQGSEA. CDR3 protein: CSVASGIQETQYF. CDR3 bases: TGCAGCGTCGCGTCAGGGATTCAAGAGACCCAGTACTTC.

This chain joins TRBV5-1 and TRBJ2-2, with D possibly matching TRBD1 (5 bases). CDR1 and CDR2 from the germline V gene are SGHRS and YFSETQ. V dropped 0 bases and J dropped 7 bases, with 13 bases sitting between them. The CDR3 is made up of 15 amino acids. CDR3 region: CASSLEAGLGGELFF. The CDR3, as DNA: TGCGCCAGCAGCTTGGAGGCAGGGCTCGGCGGGGAGCTGTTTTTT.